This is a list of T cell receptor beta chains from one sample in a study of blood T cell repertoires in COVID-19. Data came from immunoSEQ multiplex PCR; TCRdb stores just in-frame clones and leaves some out. The sample yields about 150,000 clones, roughly 83% seen once. The sequencing sample was made of peripheral blood. The receptor set was obtained from a woman older than 75 with acute or convalescent COVID-19. CDR3s include the opening cysteine and the closing phenylalanine or tryptophan. The order of the fields is CDR3 length, clone size, V gene, J gene, D gene, CDR3 DNA, CDR3 protein. The D gene is left open where the match is weak. Size is omitted from some rows. Given values are once, few, many or a class for expanded clones.

15	NA	TRBV6-5	TRBJ1-5	NA	TGTGCCAGCAGTACACGACAGGTTGGCAATCAGCCCCAGCATTTT	CASSTRQVGNQPQHF
14	NA	TRBV5-4	TRBJ1-2	TRBD1	TGTGCCAGCAGCTTGAGACAGGGGGCTAAGGGCTACACCTTC	CASSLRQGAKGYTF
13	NA	TRBV5-1	TRBJ1-2	NA	TGCGCCAGCAGCTTGGCGCAGGACTATGGCTACACCTTC	CASSLAQDYGYTF
14	NA	TRBV5-6	TRBJ1-5	NA	TGTGCCAGCAGCTCCTACAGTGGCAATCAGCCCCAGCATTTT	CASSSYSGNQPQHF
14	NA	TRBV7-9	TRBJ1-6	NA	TGTGCCAGCAGCTTAGGCCAGGGATATTCACCCCTCCACTTT	CASSLGQGYSPLHF
13	NA	TRBV14	TRBJ1-1	TRBD1	TGTGCCAGCAGCCGCCTACGGGACAGTGAAGCTTTCTTT	CASSRLRDSEAFF
19	NA	TRBV4-2	TRBJ1-4	TRBD1	TGTGCCAGCAGCCAGGACCCACCGGGACAGGGGATTACTAATGAAAAACTGTTTTTT	CASSQDPPGQGITNEKLFF
19	NA	TRBV3-1/TRBV3-2	TRBJ1-2	NA	TGTGCCAGCAGCCATTCTTCGGGGGGAAACAACGCGGCTAACTATGGCTACACCTTC	CASSHSSGGNNAANYGYTF
15	few	TRBV5-1	TRBJ2-2	NA	TGCGCCAGCAGCTTGGGCCCCACGGGCACCGGGGAGCTGTTTTTT	CASSLGPTGTGELFF
13	NA	TRBV29-1	TRBJ1-1	NA	TGCAGCGTGGGAGTTCGGGGAAACACTGAAGCTTTCTTT	CSVGVRGNTEAFF
14	NA	TRBV27	TRBJ1-1	NA	TGTGCCAGCAGCCCCACAGGAATGAACACTGAAGCTTTCTTT	CASSPTGMNTEAFF
16	NA	TRBV18	TRBJ2-3	TRBD1	TGTGCCAGCTCACCCCCAGGACAGGGGATAGCAGATACGCAGTATTTT	CASSPPGQGIADTQYF
15	NA	TRBV9	TRBJ2-1	TRBD1	TGTGCCAGCAGCGTCGGGACAGCTACCTACAATGAGCAGTTCTTC	CASSVGTATYNEQFF
14	NA	TRBV18	TRBJ1-5	NA	TGTGCCAGCTCACCCCGGAACAGAAATCAGCCCCAGCATTTT	CASSPRNRNQPQHF
14	NA	TRBV5-6	TRBJ2-7	NA	TGTGCCAGCAGCTCAACCGGGTCCTACTACGAGCAGTACTTC	CASSSTGSYYEQYF
16	NA	TRBV7-8	TRBJ1-1	TRBD1	TGTGCCAGCAGCCCCGACAGGGGTGGGCTGAACACTGAAGCTTTCTTT	CASSPDRGGLNTEAFF
16	NA	TRBV3-1/TRBV3-2	TRBJ1-3	NA	TGTGCCAGCAGCCCGCCGGGATACTGGTCTGGAAACACCATATATTTT	CASSPPGYWSGNTIYF
14	NA	TRBV5-1	TRBJ2-6	NA	TGCGCCAGCAACCAGGGTACTGGGGCCAACGTCCTGACTTTC	CASNQGTGANVLTF
14	NA	TRBV9	TRBJ1-4	NA	TGTGCCAGCAGCCGCGCAGGGCCAAATGAAAAACTGTTTTTT	CASSRAGPNEKLFF
17	NA	TRBV7-2	TRBJ1-1	NA	TGTGCCAGCAGCTTAGGTCCGGGGTTGGGACAGAACACTGAAGCTTTCTTT	CASSLGPGLGQNTEAFF
13	few	TRBV19	TRBJ1-2	NA	TGTGCCAGTAGTATAGAGCCAGGGTATGGCTACACCTTC	CASSIEPGYGYTF
15	once	TRBV7-9	TRBJ2-5	TRBD2	TGTGCCAGCAGCTTGGCGGGACCGGGGGGAGAGACCCAGTACTTC	CASSLAGPGGETQYF
15	NA	TRBV30	TRBJ2-7	TRBD1	TGTGCCTGGGTCCCCGGGACAGGGATTTTTTACGAGCAGTACTTC	CAWVPGTGIFYEQYF
15	NA	TRBV2	TRBJ1-5	TRBD1	TGTGCCAGCAGTGAGACCCAACGACAGGGCCAGCCCCAGCATTTT	CASSETQRQGQPQHF
13	NA	TRBV18	TRBJ1-3	NA	TGTGCCAGCTCACCTTACTCTGGAAACACCATATATTTT	CASSPYSGNTIYF
14	NA	TRBV9	TRBJ1-2	NA	TGTGCCAGCAGCGTAGGGTGGGTCAGCGATGGCTACACCTTC	CASSVGWVSDGYTF
14	few	TRBV2	TRBJ1-2	NA	TGTGCCAGCAGTGAAGCGGAAGGGAGGGCTGGCTACACCTTC	CASSEAEGRAGYTF
14	NA	TRBV28	TRBJ2-7	NA	TGTGCCAGCAGTTTTGTGGCAGGTGGCTACGAGCAGTACTTC	CASSFVAGGYEQYF
12	NA	TRBV18	TRBJ1-1	NA	TGTGCCAGCTCACCACTGACAACTGAAGCTTTCTTT	CASSPLTTEAFF
16	NA	TRBV7-2	TRBJ1-6	TRBD1	TGTGCCAGCAGCTTAAAGGGGGCATCCTATAATTCACCCCTCCACTTT	CASSLKGASYNSPLHF
13	NA	TRBV29-1	TRBJ1-2	NA	TGCAGCGCCAGGCCGGGACTCGACTATGGCTACACCTTC	CSARPGLDYGYTF
20	NA	TRBV15	TRBJ2-7	NA	TGTGCCACCAGCAGAGGAATAGGAGACAGGTGGGGTCCTTCAAACTACGAGCAGTACTTC	CATSRGIGDRWGPSNYEQYF
15	NA	TRBV6-5	TRBJ2-7	TRBD2	TGTGCCAGCAGTCCTTTAGCGGGGGCCCCTCGCGAGCAGTACTTC	CASSPLAGAPREQYF
14	NA	TRBV6-5	TRBJ1-1	TRBD1	TGTGCCAGCACCCGGACAGGGGAACTCGCTGAAGCTTTCTTT	CASTRTGELAEAFF
16	NA	TRBV7-6	TRBJ1-1	TRBD1	TGTGCCAGCAGCTTAGAAACAGGGGCCCTAAACACTGAAGCTTTCTTT	CASSLETGALNTEAFF
18	NA	TRBV5-4	TRBJ2-2	TRBD1	TGTGCCAGCAGCGGGGGGACAGGGGTACTTTCGAACACCGGGGAGCTGTTTTTT	CASSGGTGVLSNTGELFF
17	NA	TRBV30	TRBJ1-4	TRBD1	TGTGCCTGGAGTAAGGGACAGACAGCCGGGGCTAATGAAAAACTGTTTTTT	CAWSKGQTAGANEKLFF
17	NA	TRBV11-2	TRBJ1-2	TRBD1	TGTGCCAGCAGCTCCCGGACCACAACAGGGGGCTCCTGGGGCTACACCTTC	CASSSRTTTGGSWGYTF
14	once	TRBV18	TRBJ1-1	NA	TGTGCCAGCTCACCAGGAATGAGAGGGACTGAAGCTTTCTTT	CASSPGMRGTEAFF
16	NA	TRBV7-8	TRBJ2-5	TRBD2	TGTGCCAGCAGCCTCGAGACTAGCGGGGGATCCGGGACCCAGTACTTC	CASSLETSGGSGTQYF
16	few	TRBV3-1/TRBV3-2	TRBJ1-3	NA	TGTGCCAGCAGCCAAGCGACAGGAGTCTCTGGAAACACCATATATTTT	CASSQATGVSGNTIYF
14	NA	TRBV2	TRBJ1-6	TRBD1	TGTGCCAGCAGTGGACAGGGGGGTAATTCACCCCTCCACTTT	CASSGQGGNSPLHF
16	few	TRBV5-4	TRBJ1-4	TRBD1	TGTGCCAGCAGCTCAACAACGACAGGGATTCGGGAAAAACTGTTTTTT	CASSSTTTGIREKLFF
13	NA	TRBV7-2	TRBJ1-2	TRBD1	TGTGCCAGCAGCTCAGGACAGGGATATGGCTACACCTTC	CASSSGQGYGYTF
16	NA	TRBV7-8	TRBJ1-3	TRBD1	TGTGCCAGCAGCACGGGACAGACGTACTCTGGAAACACCATATATTTT	CASSTGQTYSGNTIYF
14	NA	TRBV19	TRBJ1-3	NA	TGTGCCAGTTGCGCCAAAAAACGCTCGCCGACCATATATTTT	CASCAKKRSPTIYF
16	NA	TRBV7-3	TRBJ2-1	TRBD1	TGTGCCAGCAGCCCCCCGTTACAGGGGGCTCGCAATGAGCAGTTCTTC	CASSPPLQGARNEQFF
14	NA	TRBV11-3	TRBJ2-7	NA	TGTGCCAGCAGCTTAGGGGGGCCGGTCGACGAGCAGTACTTC	CASSLGGPVDEQYF
14	few	TRBV7-2	TRBJ2-5	TRBD2	TGTGCCAGCAGCCTCGGGGGGGCCCAAGAGACCCAGTACTTC	CASSLGGAQETQYF
17	NA	TRBV18	TRBJ1-4	NA	TGTGCCAGCTCACCACAGTTTATACAGGGTCCTAATGAAAAACTGTTTTTT	CASSPQFIQGPNEKLFF